These T cell receptor beta chains were read from a single sample in a study of identical twins. TCRdb itself ran the 5' RACE reads through MiXCR, one entry per CDR3 protein. The sample shows over 200,000 distinct CDR3 sequences, around 9.6% of them seen only once. Sequenced sample: memory (CD45RO+) T cells sorted from blood. The receptors come from a young woman in good health. Both conserved end residues are part of each CDR3. A D gene is named only where the DNA matches it firmly. The size entry is marked missing in some rows and otherwise reads once, few, many or a size class.

TRBV29-1	TRBJ1-1	few	NA	CSVVLPGIKSEAFF	TGCAGCGTTGTTCTTCCCGGGATAAAAAGTGAAGCTTTCTTT
TRBV18	TRBJ2-3	few	NA	CASSQHPTRSTDTQYF	TGTGCCAGCTCACAACATCCCACTAGATCCACAGATACGCAGTATTTT
TRBV4-2	TRBJ2-3	few	NA	CASSQGVGGTDTQYF	TGTGCCAGCAGCCAAGGCGTGGGCGGCACAGATACGCAGTATTTT
TRBV7-2	TRBJ2-2	NA	TRBD2	CASSLWSGSAGELFF	TGTGCCAGCAGCTTATGGAGCGGGAGTGCCGGGGAGCTGTTTTTT
TRBV20-1	TRBJ1-2	many	TRBD1	CSARDPAGGGYTF	TGCAGTGCTAGAGATCCGGCAGGGGGGGGCTACACCTTC
TRBV7-9	TRBJ2-7	NA	TRBD1	CASSAGQGNYEQYF	TGTGCCAGCTCGGCTGGACAGGGAAATTACGAGCAGTACTTC
TRBV5-1	TRBJ1-2	few	NA	CASNVDSTYGYTF	TGCGCCAGCAACGTGGACAGTACGTATGGCTACACCTTC
TRBV5-1	TRBJ2-7	NA	TRBD2	CASSSTSGDFYEQYF	TGCGCCAGCAGCAGCACTAGCGGGGATTTCTACGAGCAGTACTTC
TRBV9	TRBJ1-5	few	TRBD1	CASSGEGAGNQPQHF	TGTGCCAGCAGCGGTGAGGGGGCTGGCAATCAGCCCCAGCATTTT
TRBV21-1	TRBJ2-3	NA	NA	CASRCTDTQYF	TGTGCCAGCAGATGTACGGATACGCAGTATTTT
TRBV6-2/TRBV6-3	TRBJ2-3	NA	TRBD1	CASRDRDADTQYF	TGTGCCAGCAGGGACAGGGACGCGGATACGCAGTATTTT
TRBV6-5	TRBJ2-1	NA	NA	CASKGPSRKQFF	TGTGCCAGCAAGGGCCCCTCCCGTAAGCAGTTCTTC
TRBV5-4	TRBJ2-7	NA	NA	CASSSTSGGFGVKSYEQYF	TGTGCCAGCAGCTCCACGAGTGGGGGGTTTGGAGTTAAATCCTACGAGCAGTACTTC
TRBV20-1	TRBJ2-7	NA	TRBD2	CSARKGLAGVSYEQYF	TGCAGTGCTAGAAAGGGACTAGCGGGAGTAAGCTACGAGCAGTACTTC
TRBV7-8	TRBJ2-5	many	NA	CASHIDRLSQETQYF	TGTGCCAGTCACATCGATCGACTGTCACAAGAGACCCAGTACTTC
TRBV3-1	TRBJ2-7	NA	NA	CASSQDRVEQYF	TGTGCCAGCAGCCAAGATCGGGTCGAGCAGTACTTC
TRBV5-1	TRBJ1-1	few	TRBD1	CASSFTGGGGTEAFF	TGCGCCAGCAGCTTTACAGGGGGCGGTGGGACTGAAGCTTTCTTT
TRBV2	TRBJ2-3	few	NA	CASSAISSTDTQYF	TGTGCCAGCAGTGCCATCAGCAGCACAGATACGCAGTATTTT
TRBV9	TRBJ2-2	few	TRBD2	CASSVRGDGTGELFF	TGTGCCAGCAGCGTCCGGGGGGATGGGACCGGGGAGCTGTTTTTT
TRBV25-1	TRBJ1-1	few	NA	CASSVTGSTEAFF	TGTGCCAGCAGTGTAACAGGGTCCACTGAAGCTTTCTTT
TRBV11-1	TRBJ2-1	many	NA	CASSLAGTADGHSYNEQFF	TGTGCCAGCAGCTTAGCTGGGACGGCCGATGGGCACTCCTACAATGAGCAGTTCTTC
TRBV7-2	TRBJ1-1	many	NA	CASSLGLGTEAFF	TGTGCCAGCAGCTTGGGCTTAGGGACTGAAGCTTTCTTT
TRBV5-4	TRBJ1-1	NA	TRBD1	CASKRQGWENTEAFF	TGTGCCAGCAAGAGACAGGGCTGGGAGAACACTGAAGCTTTCTTT
TRBV5-1	TRBJ1-1	NA	TRBD1	CASSPDRAYTYTEAFF	TGCGCCAGCAGCCCGGACAGGGCCTACACTTACACTGAAGCTTTCTTT
TRBV5-1	TRBJ2-7	few	NA	CASSLDWEQYF	TGCGCCAGCAGCTTGGATTGGGAGCAGTACTTC
TRBV7-2	TRBJ1-1	many	NA	CASSLQIGTEAFF	TGTGCCAGCAGCTTACAGATAGGTACCGAAGCTTTCTTT
TRBV18	TRBJ2-1	NA	NA	CASSEGNLVEQFF	TGTGCCAGCTCCGAGGGAAACCTCGTTGAGCAGTTCTTC
TRBV4-3	TRBJ2-2	NA	NA	CASSHYKARGNTGELFF	TGCGCCAGCAGCCATTACAAAGCGAGGGGGAACACCGGGGAGCTGTTTTTT
TRBV27	TRBJ2-3	NA	NA	CASSGDGTIPDTQYF	TGTGCCAGCAGTGGCGATGGGACCATACCAGATACGCAGTATTTT